This T cell receptor (beta chain) was identified during a study of cytomegalovirus exposure and HLA in healthy donors. PCR primers comprised 60 Vbeta and 13 Jbeta primers. TCRdb keeps only in-frame clones here, not all; method: immunoSEQ multiplex PCR. The table lists about 190,000 clones, around 67% of them singletons, with around 3.2% in the top ten. Study outcomes and limitations: Highly shared sequence variants in one cluster were likely a sequencing artifact.

Comments on this clone: No antigen is known for it.

Sequenced: PBMCs. The sequence derives from a woman in her 30s in good health and CMV-seropositive.

The CDR3 is CASSLEWSYYEQYF. CDR3 DNA sequence: TGTGCCAGCAGCTTAGAGTGGTCCTACTACGAGCAGTACTTC. The V call is TRBV11-2, the J call TRBJ2-7; D is unclear. The CDR3 length is 14 residues. CDR1 and CDR2 from the germline V gene are SGHAT and FQNNGV. With 0 bases removed from V and 3 bases from J, the gap between germline ends came to 9 bases.